Below are 20 T cell receptor beta chains sequenced from a single sample in a study of post-analysis software for immune sequencing data. Study results and caveats: Five TRBV segments were significantly more frequent in patients than in controls. TRBV5-6, TRBV5-1 and TRBV20-1 were among these segments.

Which antigens these TCRs recognize remains unknown. Each TCR beta cDNA library carried unique molecular identifiers. TCRdb reanalysed the PCR reads using MiXCR and keeps one entry per CDR3 protein. The profile covers roughly 620,000 distinct CDR3 sequences, with roughly 47% appearing a single time and roughly 1.8% taken by the ten largest. Source material: blood. The receptors were gathered from a girl under 18 with multiple sclerosis.

This clonotype appeared once. The rearrangement uses TRBV12-3 or TRBV12-4 and TRBJ1-1, with D maybe TRBD1 (6 bases). The CDR3 spans 13 residues. The V end lost 4 bases, the J end lost 5 bases, and 11 bases lay between the germline ends. CDR3 sequence: CASSSIRGTEAFF. The CDR3, as DNA: TGTGCCAGCAGTTCAATCAGGGGAACTGAAGCTTTCTTT.

The rearrangement uses TRBV7-2 and TRBJ2-7; the D call may be TRBD1 or TRBD2 (5 bases each). V was trimmed by 5 bases and J by 5 bases, leaving 19 bases between them. The CDR3 sequence is 15 residues long. Germline V lookup: CDR1 SGHTA, CDR2 FQGNSA. CDR3: CASSPEGPSGNEQYF. CDR3 coding DNA: TGTGCCAGCAGCCCCGAGGGGCCCAGCGGAAACGAGCAGTACTTC.

For the CDR3, the DNA is TGTGCCAGCAGCCAGGACACATGGTACTATGGCTACACCTTC. Translated, it gives CASSQDTWYYGYTF. The V and J genes are TRBV7-9 and TRBJ1-2; maybe TRBD1 (5 bases). V lost 5 bases and J 3 bases, leaving 13 bases between the germline ends. This CDR3 contains 14 residues. Germline V gives CDR1 SEHNR, CDR2 FQNEAQ (reference sequence).

The chain uses TRBV20-1 and TRBJ2-7, with 7 nucleotides matching TRBD1. From germline, CDR1 is DFQATT and CDR2 SNEGSKA (reference sequence). CDR3 length: 14 amino acids. The trim removed 1 base at V and 5 bases at J, leaving 8 bases unmatched. CDR3 residues: CSARALGQEDEQYF. In DNA form, the CDR3 reads TGCAGTGCTAGAGCGTTAGGACAGGAGGACGAGCAGTACTTC.

The chain couples TRBV7-9 to TRBJ2-7, with 12 positions matching TRBD2. After removal of 5 bases from V and 7 bases from J, the junction contained 18 bases not matched to a gene. This CDR3 comprises 18 residues. Germline V gene data show CDR1 as SEHNR and CDR2 as FQNEAQ (reference sequence). CDR3 nucleotide sequence: TGTGCCAGCAGCGTAGTTTTGACTAGCGGGAGCAACTACAATGAGCAGTACTTC. Translation gives CASSVVLTSGSNYNEQYF.

The J gene is TRBJ2-3, the V gene TRBV12-3 or TRBV12-4, with D possibly TRBD2 on 6 matching bases. Trimming removed 5 bases from V and 2 bases from J, with 17 bases in between. There are 16 residues in the CDR3. CDR3 sequence (DNA): TGTGCCAGCAGTATTCTCACGGGACTCCTCACAGATACGCAGTATTTT. Its translation is CASSILTGLLTDTQYF.

The genes are TRBV6-6 and TRBJ2-2; D is uncertain. The CDR3 is made up of 14 amino acids. From germline, CDR1 is MNHNY and CDR2 SVGAGI (reference sequence). The germline V and J ends were trimmed by 7 bases and 3 bases, with 12 bases remaining between them. This CDR3 is CASKQHTDTGELFF. CDR3 nucleotides: TGTGCCAGCAAGCAACACACAGACACCGGGGAGCTGTTTTTT.

This chain uses TRBV19 with TRBJ2-5; D not resolved. This CDR3 has 13 amino acids. Trimming pared 6 bases from V and 9 bases from J, leaving 17 bases between. From germline, CDR1 is LNHDA and CDR2 SQIVND (reference sequence). The CDR3 region has the DNA TGTGCCAGTAGCGCCGACTGGGGAACGGCCCAGTACTTC. Residues: CASSADWGTAQYF. The whole variable domain, filled in from reference TRBV19 and TRBJ2-5, reads DGGITQSPKYLFRKEGQNVTLSCEQNLNHDAMYWYRQDPGQGLRLIYYSQIVNDFQKGDIAEGYSVSREKKESFPLTVTSAQKNPTAFYLCASSADWGTAQYFGPGTRLLVL.

Note on this clonotype: One junction end does not reproduce the germline sequence, and a read error may be involved. This chain uses TRBV5-1 with TRBJ1-2; TRBD1 matches at 9 bases. Germline V gene data show CDR1 as SGHRS and CDR2 as YFSETQ. CDR3 length: 17 amino acids. The CDR3 DNA reads TGCGCCAGCAGCTTGGGGGGGGGACAGGGCCGGAACTATGGCTGCACCTTC. Its translation is CASSLGGGQGRNYGCTF.

This clonotype was recorded a few times. The J gene is TRBJ1-1, the V gene TRBV5-1; D possibly corresponds to TRBD1 (6 bases). CDR3 length: 14 amino acids. The ends were cut back, 5 bases at V and 4 bases at J, with 15 bases in the middle. Germline CDR1 SGHRS, CDR2 YFSETQ. CDR3 sequence reads: CASSRTAQGTEAFF. CDR3 nucleotides: TGCGCCAGCAGTCGGACAGCGCAGGGCACTGAAGCTTTCTTT.

The gene calls are TRBV5-1 and TRBJ1-2; D is possibly TRBD1 (5 bases). The CDR3 contains 15 residues. Germline V gives CDR1 SGHRS, CDR2 YFSETQ. Trimming left V 4 bases short and J 4 bases short, with 17 bases between. The DNA of the CDR3 is TGCGCCAGCAGCCCCAGGCCTACGGGGCCCTATGGCTACACCTTC. It specifies CASSPRPTGPYGYTF.

This clonotype was seen a few times. The chain uses TRBV5-6 and TRBJ1-4; no clear D. V lost 1 base and J 6 bases, leaving 10 bases between the germline ends. Germline CDR1 reads SGHDT; CDR2 reads YYEEEE. The CDR3 is 14 residues long. CDR3 residues: CASSLNSGYEKLFF. The CDR3 DNA follows: TGTGCCAGCAGCTTGAACAGCGGATATGAAAAACTGTTTTTT.

A few counts support this clonotype. The chain carries TRBV2 and TRBJ1-1; D remains ambiguous. Germline V CDR1 and CDR2: SNHLY, FYNNEI. V was trimmed by 2 bases and J by 1 base, leaving 8 bases between them. CDR3 length: 14 residues. CDR3 bases: TGTGCCAGCAGTGAAAACAGCAAGAACACTGAAGCTTTCTTT. It encodes CASSENSKNTEAFF.

This rearrangement joins TRBV7-9 to TRBJ2-5; perhaps TRBD2 as D (5 bases). CDR3 length: 16 residues. Germline V gives CDR1 SEHNR, CDR2 FQNEAQ (reference sequence). Between the trimmed V and J ends, which lost 0 bases and 2 bases, there was a span of 13 bases. The CDR3 coding sequence is TGTGCCAGCAGCTTAGCGCTGAGCGGAACACAAGAGACCCAGTACTTC. This translates into CASSLALSGTQETQYF. The full variable domain, completed using reference TRBV7-9 and TRBJ2-5, is DTGVSQNPRHKITKRGQNVTFRCDPISEHNRLYWYRQTLGQGPEFLTYFQNEAQLEKSRLLSDRFSAERPKGSFSTLEIQRTEQGDSAMYLCASSLALSGTQETQYFGPGTRLLVL.

This clonotype has ten or more counts. The chain links TRBV12-3 or TRBV12-4 to TRBJ2-7; D not certain. V was shortened by 6 bases and J by 1 base, with 7 bases between the two germline ends. This CDR3 contains 12 residues. The DNA for the CDR3 is TGTGCCAGCAGCCGTGGTTCCTACGAGCAGTACTTC. It translates to CASSRGSYEQYF.

Only a few counts were recorded for this clonotype. J is TRBJ1-5 and V is TRBV12-3 or TRBV12-4; 9 nucleotides match TRBD1. The V and J ends lost 6 bases and 0 bases, in that order; junction bases with no gene match: 12. This CDR3 comprises 18 residues. In DNA, the CDR3 is TGTGCCAGCAGCCCCGGGACAGGGAGAATCTATAGCAATCAGCCCCAGCATTTT. The encoded protein is CASSPGTGRIYSNQPQHF.

This clonotype showed up just a few times. The chain uses TRBV10-3 and TRBJ2-1; 9 nucleotides match TRBD2. This CDR3 region has 15 residues. Losses at the gene ends were 0 bases for V and 9 bases for J; bases not matched to a gene: 6. Germline CDR1 ENHRY, CDR2 SYGVKD. CDR3 coding DNA: TGTGCCATCAGTGAGTCTAGCGGGGGAGAAGGTGAGCAGTTCTTC. Translating it yields CAISESSGGEGEQFF.

Note on this clonotype: A clone one base away is much larger, so this may be a read error. CDR3 sequence: CASSLGSVSIEQDF. Here the CDR3 DNA reads TGTGCCAGCAGTTTAGGGTCCGTATCCATCGAGCAGGACTTC. The gene calls are TRBV12-3 or TRBV12-4 and TRBJ2-4, with D uncertain. The CDR3 is 14 residues long.

This clonotype was recorded a few times. Here the CDR3 reads CASSQWGGDYEQYF. DNA for the CDR3: TGTGCCAGCAGCCAATGGGGGGGCGACTACGAGCAGTACTTC. This rearrangement joins TRBV3-1 to TRBJ2-7; a possible D gene is TRBD2 (7 bases). V was cut by 2 bases and J by 3 bases, with 11 bases left in between. The CDR3 spans 14 residues. CDR1 LGHDT and CDR2 YNNKEL come from the germline V gene (reference sequence).

The chain links TRBV12-3 or TRBV12-4 to TRBJ2-1; the match to TRBD2 covers 8 bases. CDR3 length equals 15 residues. V shed 1 base, J shed 3 bases, and the junction held 2 bases outside the gene matches. CDR3 in DNA: TGTGCCAGCAGTTTAGGCGGGGGGAACTACAATGAGCAGTTCTTC. It codes for CASSLGGGNYNEQFF.